Below are 2 T cell receptor beta chains sequenced from a single sample in a study of cytomegalovirus exposure and HLA in healthy donors. With 60 Vbeta and 13 Jbeta primers, the PCR was carried out. The assay was immunoSEQ multiplex PCR, and TCRdb's table has in-frame clones only and misses some. Seen here are about 120,000 clones, roughly 78% observed once, and the top ten hold 3% to 4%. The sequenced material came from PBMCs. These receptors all stem from a woman under 40 in good health and CMV-seropositive.

The V and J genes are TRBV7-8 and TRBJ2-7; 7 bases are a match to TRBD1. The CDR3 has 14 residues. J lost 3 bases, V lost 1 base, and 3 bases had no gene match. CDR1 is SGHVS and CDR2 is FQNEAQ in the germline V gene. This CDR3 reads CASSLGTGLYEQYF. The CDR3 bases are TGTGCCAGCAGCTTAGGGACAGGTCTCTACGAGCAGTACTTC.

The chain couples TRBV7-2 to TRBJ2-3; TRBD2 agrees at 7 bases. The CDR3 contains 15 residues. CDR1 is SGHTA and CDR2 is FQGNSA in the germline V gene. V trimming: 3 bases; J trimming: 7 bases; junction bases outside the gene matches: 10. CDR3 region: CASSLQSGEAHTQYF. The DNA for the CDR3 is TGTGCCAGCAGCTTGCAGAGCGGGGAGGCCCATACGCAGTATTTT.